Presented here are 24 T cell receptor beta chains from one specimen sequenced in a study of CD8+CD57+ T cells in acquired aplastic anemia. Patients included in sequencing had previously demonstrated CD8+CD57+ cell expansion by flow cytometry. Profiling of TCR beta VDJ combinations and CDR3 sequences used genomic DNA as template. MiXCR was run by TCRdb on the reads, yielding one entry per CDR3 protein. The table shows 150,000 to 200,000 distinct CDR3 sequences, with roughly 48% occurring only once. The sample was sorted CD4+, CD8+, or CD8+CD57+ T cells (not recorded which) from PBMCs. These receptors all stem from a human donor with aplastic anemia.

This clonotype was detected only a few times. The J gene is TRBJ2-6, the V gene TRBV5-4; D remains unclear. V lost 4 bases to trimming and J lost 0 bases, with 14 bases between them. This CDR3 contains 17 residues. Germline CDR1 is SGHNT and CDR2 is YYREEE (reference sequence). CDR3 residues: CASSDDLSRSGANVLTF. The CDR3 DNA is TGTGCCAGCAGCGACGACTTAAGCCGCTCTGGGGCCAACGTCCTGACTTTC. The whole variable domain, remainder taken from reference TRBV5-4 and TRBJ2-6, is ETGVTQSPTHLIKTRGQQVTLRCSSQSGHNTVSWYQQALGQGPQFIFQYYREEENGRGNFPPRFSGLQFPNYSSELNVNALELDDSALYLCASSDDLSRSGANVLTFGAGSRLTVL.

This clonotype was counted ten times or more. The chain links TRBV7-9 to TRBJ1-1, with D unresolved. The CDR3 is 13 amino acids. CDR1 and CDR2 from the germline V gene are SEHNR and FQNEAQ (reference sequence). Deletions cut 5 bases from V and 4 bases from J, with 11 bases between. The CDR3 bases are TGTGCCAGCAGCCTCCTTCTGGGCACTGAAGCTTTCTTT. The encoded protein is CASSLLLGTEAFF.

This clonotype was detected a few times. The CDR3 DNA reads TGTGCCAGCAGCTTTAGGGCAGGGAATGAGCAGTTCTTC. Amino acid sequence: CASSFRAGNEQFF. V is TRBV7-9 and J is TRBJ2-1; maybe TRBD1 (5 bases). Trimming removed 3 bases at V and 7 bases at J, with 10 bases between. This CDR3 is built from 13 residues. The germline CDR1 and CDR2 sequences are SEHNR and FQNEAQ (reference sequence). Looking up the rest from reference TRBV7-9 and TRBJ2-1 gives the full variable domain: DTGVSQNPRHKITKRGQNVTFRCDPISEHNRLYWYRQTLGQGPEFLTYFQNEAQLEKSRLLSDRFSAERPKGSFSTLEIQRTEQGDSAMYLCASSFRAGNEQFFGPGTRLTVL.

The table lists this clonotype with many counts. At one of its ends the junction is not consistent with the germline gene, which may arise from a read error. The chain links TRBV25-1 to TRBJ2-1; possible D gene TRBD1, 7 bases. Germline V gene data show CDR1 as MGHDK and CDR2 as SYGVNS. The CDR3 contains 17 residues. Here the CDR3 reads CASSEMRDRVSYNERFF. CDR3 in DNA: TGTGCCAGCAGTGAAATGCGGGACAGAGTCTCCTACAATGAGCGGTTCTTC.

This clonotype was found many times. The rearrangement uses TRBV2 and TRBJ1-5; TRBD1 might be the D (6 bases). V was trimmed by 4 bases and J by 7 bases, leaving 14 bases between them. This CDR3 spans 14 amino acids. Germline CDR1 and CDR2: SNHLY and FYNNEI. The CDR3 spells CASSGTAGWQPQHF. The CDR3 DNA reads as TGTGCCAGCAGTGGGACAGCGGGTTGGCAGCCCCAGCATTTT.

This clonotype was counted at least ten times. The CDR3 is CSAGVGRDKPTNYGYTF. Written as DNA, the CDR3 is TGCAGTGCCGGGGTCGGACGGGACAAACCGACTAACTATGGCTACACCTTC. The chain links TRBV20-1 to TRBJ1-2, with TRBD1 as a possible D gene (6 bases). Trimming stripped 6 bases from V and 0 bases from J, with 23 bases between. The CDR3 runs 17 residues. Germline values: CDR1 DFQATT, CDR2 SNEGSKA (reference sequence).

This chain uses TRBV19 with TRBJ2-5; 7 nucleotides align to TRBD1. CDR1 and CDR2 from the germline V gene are LNHDA and SQIVND (reference sequence). The length of the CDR3 is 15 residues. Trimming took 5 bases from V and 2 from J; bases not matched to a gene: 8. CDR3 loop: CASSGTAAEQETQYF. The CDR3 bases are TGTGCCAGTAGTGGGACAGCAGCAGAACAAGAGACCCAGTACTTC.

This clonotype has a count of ten or more. The CDR3 nucleotides are TGTGCCAGCAGCCAAGATTTAGGGTTTCCGCGGTTTGGCTACACCTTC. Protein sequence: CASSQDLGFPRFGYTF. The rearrangement links TRBV14 to TRBJ1-2, with D uncertain. The germline gives CDR1 SGHDN, CDR2 FVKESK. V was shortened by 0 bases and J by 7 bases, with 18 bases between the two germline ends. The CDR3 covers 16 residues.

J is TRBJ2-7 and V is TRBV7-2; D gene unclear. This CDR3 comprises 12 residues. The germline CDR1 and CDR2 sequences are SGHTA and FQGNSA. Trimming cost V 4 bases and J 2 bases, with 6 bases left between them. The CDR3 spells CASSSKPYEQYF. In nucleotides, the CDR3 is TGTGCCAGCAGCTCCAAGCCCTACGAGCAGTACTTC.

This clonotype was seen a single time. The V gene is TRBV7-9, the J gene TRBJ1-1; maybe TRBD1 (5 bases). CDR1 is SEHNR, CDR2 FQNEAQ, per germline (reference sequence). The CDR3 runs to 15 residues. Trimming took 4 bases from V and 0 from J, leaving 12 bases between them. CDR3 in DNA: TGTGCCAGCAGCTCGGGGCCACAGTTGAACACTGAAGCTTTCTTT. Translating it yields CASSSGPQLNTEAFF. The full variable domain, rest sourced from reference TRBV7-9 and TRBJ1-1, is DTGVSQNPRHKITKRGQNVTFRCDPISEHNRLYWYRQTLGQGPEFLTYFQNEAQLEKSRLLSDRFSAERPKGSFSTLEIQRTEQGDSAMYLCASSSGPQLNTEAFFGQGTRLTVV.

The V and J genes are TRBV24-1 and TRBJ1-1; D remains unclear. Germline CDR1 reads KGHDR; CDR2 reads SFDVKD. CDR3 length: 13 amino acids. The germline V and J ends were trimmed by 7 bases and 0 bases, with 8 bases remaining between them. The CDR3 nucleotides are TGTGCCACCAGAGACCACATGAACACTGAAGCTTTCTTT. Amino acids: CATRDHMNTEAFF.

The table lists this clonotype with many counts. V usage is TRBV2 and J usage is TRBJ2-1; 7 bases fit TRBD2. V shed 6 bases and J 5 bases; nucleotides not matched to a gene: 10. Germline CDR1 and CDR2: SNHLY and FYNNEI. The CDR3 is 15 residues long. DNA of the CDR3: TGTGCCAGCAGGGGTCGGGCAACTAGCGACAATGAGCAGTTCTTC. It is translated as CASRGRATSDNEQFF.

This clonotype has a count of ten or more. This chain links TRBV12-3 or TRBV12-4 with TRBJ2-3, with 12 nucleotides matching TRBD2. The junction had 3 bases not matched to a gene; V was cut back by 3 bases and J by 2 bases. The CDR3 runs to 16 residues. CDR3 sequence reads: CASSFGLAGPTDTQYF. The CDR3, as DNA: TGTGCCAGCAGTTTCGGACTAGCGGGACCCACAGATACGCAGTATTTT.

At least ten counts were recorded for this clonotype. The V call is TRBV4-2, the J call TRBJ2-2; D might be TRBD2 (6 bases). The CDR3 contains 15 residues. Germline V CDR1 and CDR2: LGHNA, YNFKEQ. Between the trimmed V and J ends, which lost 0 bases and 4 bases, there was a span of 9 bases. The CDR3 loop is CASSQDGGITGELFF. CDR3 bases: TGTGCCAGCAGCCAAGACGGGGGTATCACCGGGGAGCTGTTTTTT.

The chain links TRBV11-1 to TRBJ1-2; 10 nucleotides line up with TRBD1. The V segment lost 4 bases and the J segment 4 bases; nucleotides outside the gene matches: 9. The CDR3 is 16 amino acids. Germline CDR1 reads SGHAT; CDR2 reads FQDESV (reference sequence). CDR3 bases: TGTGCCAGCAGCTCGGACCGGGACAGGGGAGTCTATGGCTACACCTTC. It encodes CASSSDRDRGVYGYTF.

A note on this clonotype: With a much larger clone just one base away, this may be a read error. This chain uses TRBV2 with TRBJ1-5; weak D call: TRBD1 (6 bases). The germline gives CDR1 SNHLY, CDR2 FYNNEI. The CDR3 totals 15 residues. DNA for the CDR3: TGTGCCAGCAGTTTTAGAGGGGGTAGCAATCAGCCCAAGCATTTT. This sequence encodes CASSFRGGSNQPKHF.

This sequence joins TRBV7-2 and TRBJ1-5; D is uncertain. This CDR3 is built from 12 residues. Per the germline V gene, CDR1 is SGHTA and CDR2 is FQGNSA. V dropped 1 base and J dropped 9 bases, with 7 bases sitting between them. The CDR3 loop is CASSLDVLPQHF. CDR3 bases: TGTGCCAGCAGCTTAGACGTCTTGCCCCAGCATTTT.

This clonotype was counted only a few times. The chain links TRBV9 to TRBJ2-3; 9 bases are shared with TRBD2. Trimming removed 7 bases from V and 4 bases from J; junction bases left unmatched: 13. CDR1 and CDR2 from the germline V gene are SGDLS and YYNGEE. The CDR3 has 16 residues. The CDR3 DNA sequence: TGTGCCAGCTCCACTAAGCCGCGGGGGGGAGCAGATACGCAGTATTTT. Protein product: CASSTKPRGGADTQYF.

This clonotype appeared many times. The gene calls are TRBV20-1 and TRBJ1-2; possible D gene TRBD1, 5 bases. V was trimmed by 5 bases and J by 2 bases, leaving 15 bases between them. Per the germline V gene, CDR1 is DFQATT and CDR2 is SNEGSKA (reference sequence). This CDR3 comprises 14 residues. CDR3 protein: CSAPRQRPNYGYTF. CDR3 nucleotides: TGCAGTGCTCCCAGACAGAGACCCAACTATGGCTACACCTTC.

The chain uses TRBV19 and TRBJ1-6; no clear D gene. Germline loops: CDR1 LNHDA, CDR2 SQIVND (reference sequence). V shed 2 bases and J shed 5 bases, with 10 bases lying between them. The CDR3 is made up of 15 amino acids. Here the CDR3 reads CASSIIVSNNSPLHF. The CDR3 DNA reads as TGTGCCAGTAGTATAATCGTCAGTAATAATTCACCCCTCCACTTT. Looking up the rest from reference TRBV19 and TRBJ1-6 gives the full variable domain: DGGITQSPKYLFRKEGQNVTLSCEQNLNHDAMYWYRQDPGQGLRLIYYSQIVNDFQKGDIAEGYSVSREKKESFPLTVTSAQKNPTAFYLCASSIIVSNNSPLHFGNGTRLTVT.

Note on this clonotype: One end of the junction fails to match germline, which may point to a read error. The rearrangement links TRBV10-3 to TRBJ1-2; no clear D. Germline V gene lookup returns CDR1 ENHRY and CDR2 SYGVKD. There are 13 residues in the CDR3. The CDR3 DNA sequence: TGTGCCAGCAGTTGGGAACCTAACTATGGCTACACCTTC. This encodes CASSWEPNYGYTF.

This chain links TRBV19 with TRBJ2-1; 8 nucleotides match TRBD2. J gave up 0 bases and V 5 bases, and 6 bases lay outside the gene matches. The V gene's germline CDR1 is LNHDA and CDR2 SQIVND (reference sequence). The CDR3 has 16 residues. The CDR3 loop reads CASSGGSGSSYNEQFF. CDR3 in DNA: TGTGCCAGTAGTGGCGGGAGCGGGAGCTCCTACAATGAGCAGTTCTTC.

The chain combines TRBV10-3 with TRBJ2-1; TRBD2 matches 7 bases. V lost 6 bases and J lost 9; bases outside the gene matches: 14. The CDR3 has 15 amino acids. Germline CDR1 ENHRY, CDR2 SYGVKD. In DNA, the CDR3 is TGTGCCATCAGGTCGGGGGGAATTTCCTACGGTGAGCAGTTCTTC. Its translation: CAIRSGGISYGEQFF.

This chain uses TRBV11-1 with TRBJ1-4; D remains ambiguous. CDR3 length: 16 amino acids. V dropped 1 base and J dropped 3 bases, with 12 bases sitting between them. Germline CDR1 and CDR2: SGHAT and FQDESV (reference sequence). CDR3: CASSLVTRESNEKLFF. The CDR3 DNA is TGTGCCAGCAGCTTAGTCACGAGGGAGTCTAATGAAAAACTGTTTTTT.